The following is a T cell receptor beta chain sequence with its context. Its target is unknown. Germline CDR1 is MNHEY and CDR2 is SVGAGI. The CDR3 is 13 residues long. The V and J ends lost 11 bases and 0 bases respectively, with 14 bases between them. RNA extraction and reverse transcription yielded cDNA as sequencing template. Produced via immunoSEQ multiplex PCR; TCRdb's table is partial and in-frame only. The sample shows fewer than 200,000 clones, around 60% of them seen only once. The data were taken from a study of CD8+ T cells in alopecia areata. Broader study findings: Mice gave a clearer picture of TCR sharing than patients did, possibly for HLA-related reasons.

This TCR was recovered from a human donor with alopecia areata. Specimen: CD4+ T cells sorted from blood, collected at week 0. The chain couples TRBV6-5 to TRBJ2-7; perhaps TRBD1 as D (6 bases). The CDR3 DNA is TGTGCCCTTGAGACAGGAATCTCCTACGAGCAGTACTTC. Protein product: CALETGISYEQYF.